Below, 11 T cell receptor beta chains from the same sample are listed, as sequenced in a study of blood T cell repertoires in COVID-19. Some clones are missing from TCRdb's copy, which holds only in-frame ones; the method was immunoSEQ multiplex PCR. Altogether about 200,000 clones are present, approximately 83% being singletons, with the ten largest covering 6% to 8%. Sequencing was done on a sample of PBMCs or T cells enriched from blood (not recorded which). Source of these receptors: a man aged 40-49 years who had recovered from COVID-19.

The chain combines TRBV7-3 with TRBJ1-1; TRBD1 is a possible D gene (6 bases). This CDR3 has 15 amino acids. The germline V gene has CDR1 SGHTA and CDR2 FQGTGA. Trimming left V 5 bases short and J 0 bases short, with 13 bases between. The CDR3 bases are TGTGCCAGCAGCGAATACAGGGTAATGAACACTGAAGCTTTCTTT. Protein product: CASSEYRVMNTEAFF.

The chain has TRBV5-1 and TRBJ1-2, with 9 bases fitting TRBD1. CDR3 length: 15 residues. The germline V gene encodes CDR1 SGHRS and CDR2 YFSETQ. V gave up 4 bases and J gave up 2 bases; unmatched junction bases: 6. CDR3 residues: CASSTGQGSNYGYTF. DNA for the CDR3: TGCGCCAGCAGCACCGGACAGGGGTCGAACTATGGCTACACCTTC.

The chain's CDR3 is CASSLGKTRRGTEAFF. The CDR3 nucleotides are TGTGCCAGCAGCTTAGGAAAAACACGCAGGGGAACTGAAGCTTTCTTT. The chain recombines TRBV13 with TRBJ1-1; the D gene is possibly TRBD1 (6 bases). The CDR3 consists of 16 residues. Germline V lookup: CDR1 PRHDT, CDR2 FYEKMQ (reference sequence). The V end lost 0 bases, the J end lost 5 bases, and 16 bases lay between the germline ends.

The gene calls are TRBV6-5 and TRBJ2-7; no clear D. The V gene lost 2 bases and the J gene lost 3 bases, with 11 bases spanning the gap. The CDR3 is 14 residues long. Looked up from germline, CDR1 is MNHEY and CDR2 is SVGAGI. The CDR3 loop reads CASSYQAGRYEQYF. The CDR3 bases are TGTGCCAGCAGTTACCAGGCAGGCCGCTACGAGCAGTACTTC.

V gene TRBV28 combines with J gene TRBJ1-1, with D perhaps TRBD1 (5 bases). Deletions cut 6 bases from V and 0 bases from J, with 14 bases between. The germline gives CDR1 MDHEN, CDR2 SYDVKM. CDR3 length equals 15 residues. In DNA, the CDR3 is TGTGCCAGCAGGGGGCAAGGGGCCATGAACACTGAAGCTTTCTTT. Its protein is CASRGQGAMNTEAFF.

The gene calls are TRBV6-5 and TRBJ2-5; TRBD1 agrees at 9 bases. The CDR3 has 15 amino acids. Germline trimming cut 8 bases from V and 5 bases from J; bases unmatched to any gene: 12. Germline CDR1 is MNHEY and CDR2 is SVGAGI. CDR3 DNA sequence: TGTGCCAGCGGAAACAGGGGGCTTAGGGCGGAGACCCAGTACTTC. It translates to CASGNRGLRAETQYF.

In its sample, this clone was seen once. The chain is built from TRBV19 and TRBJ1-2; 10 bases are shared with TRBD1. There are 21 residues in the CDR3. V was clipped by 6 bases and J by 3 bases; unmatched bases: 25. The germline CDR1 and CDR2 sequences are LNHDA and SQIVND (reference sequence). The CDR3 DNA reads TGTGCCAGTAGCCCCCCCCCGGGACAGGGGCCGCAGGGGATCCTTGACTATGGCTACACCTTC. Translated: CASSPPPGQGPQGILDYGYTF.

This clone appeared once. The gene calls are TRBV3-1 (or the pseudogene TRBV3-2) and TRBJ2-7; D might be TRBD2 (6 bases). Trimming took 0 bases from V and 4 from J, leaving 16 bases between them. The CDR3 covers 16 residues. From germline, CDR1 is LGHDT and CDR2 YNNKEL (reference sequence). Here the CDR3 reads CASSQDLNIGGYEQYF. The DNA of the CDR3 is TGTGCCAGCAGCCAAGATCTTAACATCGGGGGTTACGAGCAGTACTTC.

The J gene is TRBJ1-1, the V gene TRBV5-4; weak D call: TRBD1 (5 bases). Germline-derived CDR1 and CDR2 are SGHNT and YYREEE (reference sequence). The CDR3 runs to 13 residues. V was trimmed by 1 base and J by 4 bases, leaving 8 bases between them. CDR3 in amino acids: CASSLMGGTEAFF. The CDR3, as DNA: TGTGCCAGCAGCTTGATGGGGGGCACTGAAGCTTTCTTT. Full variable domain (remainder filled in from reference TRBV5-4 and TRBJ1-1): ETGVTQSPTHLIKTRGQQVTLRCSSQSGHNTVSWYQQALGQGPQFIFQYYREEENGRGNFPPRFSGLQFPNYSSELNVNALELDDSALYLCASSLMGGTEAFFGQGTRLTVV.

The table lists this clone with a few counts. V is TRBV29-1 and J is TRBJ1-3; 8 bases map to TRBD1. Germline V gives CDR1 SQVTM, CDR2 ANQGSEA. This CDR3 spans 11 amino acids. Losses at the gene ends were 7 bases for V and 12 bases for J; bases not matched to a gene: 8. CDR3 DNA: TGCAGCGCCACGGACAGGGTCCACATATATTTT. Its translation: CSATDRVHIYF.

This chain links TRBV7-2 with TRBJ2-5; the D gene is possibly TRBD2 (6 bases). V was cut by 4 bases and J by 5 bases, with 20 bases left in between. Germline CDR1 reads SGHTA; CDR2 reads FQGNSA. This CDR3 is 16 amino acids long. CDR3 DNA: TGTGCCAGCAGCTACCTCTGGGGCGGGGCCGGGGAGACCCAGTACTTC. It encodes CASSYLWGGAGETQYF.